Following are 30 T cell receptor beta chains from one sample sequenced in a study of blood T cell repertoires in COVID-19. The repertoire was sequenced with immunoSEQ multiplex PCR; TCRdb's copy has only in-frame clones and lacks some. Seen here are 60,000 to 70,000 clones, roughly 85% observed once, and the top ten hold approximately 39%. The sample consisted of peripheral blood. These receptors were taken from a human donor in a cohort sampled during active COVID-19.

This chain joins TRBV6-2 or TRBV6-3 and TRBJ1-5; maybe TRBD1 (5 bases). From germline, CDR1 is MNHEY and CDR2 SVGEGT. This CDR3 comprises 15 residues. Trimming left V 6 bases short and J 2 bases short, with 14 bases between. The CDR3 DNA reads as TGTGCCAGCAGCGACCAGGGTTTGGGCAATCAGCCCCAGCATTTT. It is translated as CASSDQGLGNQPQHF.

The J gene is TRBJ2-1, the V gene TRBV7-2, with a possible D match to TRBD2 (7 bases). V lost 5 bases and J lost 6, with 14 bases in between. The germline gives CDR1 SGHTA, CDR2 FQGNSA. The CDR3 has 14 residues. The CDR3 nucleotides are TGTGCCAGCAGCGAAGGGGGGGTTGTCAATGAGCAGTTCTTC. This gives the protein CASSEGGVVNEQFF.

The V call is TRBV6-2 or TRBV6-3, the J call TRBJ2-2; D is ambiguous. Per germline, CDR1 MNHEY and CDR2 SVGEGT. The ends were cut back, 1 base at V and 2 bases at J, with 5 bases in the middle. This CDR3 comprises 14 residues. CDR3 protein: CASSYLINTGELFF. CDR3 bases: TGTGCCAGCAGTTACTTAATAAACACCGGGGAGCTGTTTTTT.

This clone appeared once. The chain carries TRBV7-8 and TRBJ2-3; 10 positions match TRBD1. This CDR3 comprises 16 residues. After removal of 4 bases from V and 0 bases from J, the junction contained 4 bases not matched to a gene. CDR1 is SGHVS, CDR2 FQNEAQ, per germline. Here the CDR3 DNA reads TGTGCCAGCAGCTCGACAGGGGGCGTGAGCACAGATACGCAGTATTTT. Protein: CASSSTGGVSTDTQYF.

This chain connects TRBV7-2 to TRBJ2-3, with D perhaps matching TRBD2 (5 bases). The ends were cut back, 5 bases at V and 1 base at J, with 16 bases in the middle. Germline V gene sequence: CDR1 SGHTA, CDR2 FQGNSA. CDR3 length: 16 residues. The chain's CDR3 is CASSPPRRAGTDTQYF. The CDR3 region has the DNA TGTGCCAGCAGCCCCCCCCGGCGAGCGGGCACAGATACGCAGTATTTT.

The J gene is TRBJ2-5, the V gene TRBV7-9, with D perhaps TRBD2 (5 bases). The CDR3 consists of 16 residues. Germline lookup yields CDR1 SEHNR and CDR2 FQNEAQ (reference sequence). Trimming stripped 0 bases from V and 5 bases from J, with 16 bases between. The CDR3 sequence: CASSLAPFLSGETQYF. The CDR3 nucleotides are TGTGCCAGCAGCTTAGCCCCCTTCCTCTCGGGGGAGACCCAGTACTTC.

The J gene is TRBJ2-7, the V gene TRBV5-1; a weak D match, TRBD1 (5 bases). CDR3 size: 15 residues. V lost 2 bases and J lost 2, with 14 bases in between. The germline gives CDR1 SGHRS, CDR2 YFSETQ. The CDR3 nucleotides are TGCGCCAGCAGCTTAGTGTCAGGGTCACCCTACGAGCAGTACTTC. It specifies CASSLVSGSPYEQYF.

The chain carries TRBV9 and TRBJ1-2; 7 bases agree with TRBD1. The V gene's germline CDR1 is SGDLS and CDR2 YYNGEE. V gave up 0 bases and J gave up 6 bases; unmatched junction bases: 17. This CDR3 is 18 amino acids long. The CDR3 region is CASSVEVTGNLLGNGYTF. The CDR3, as DNA: TGTGCCAGCAGCGTAGAGGTGACAGGGAATCTCCTCGGGAATGGCTACACCTTC.

J is TRBJ1-3 and V is TRBV5-1; no clear D. The V end was cut by 2 bases, the J end by 0 bases, with 18 bases between. The germline gives CDR1 SGHRS, CDR2 YFSETQ. This CDR3 has 18 residues. In nucleotides, the CDR3 is TGCGCCAGCAGCTTAAATGCGGGATCAACGAGCTCTGGAAACACCATATATTTT. Its translation: CASSLNAGSTSSGNTIYF. Looking up the rest from reference TRBV5-1 and TRBJ1-3 gives the full variable domain: KAGVTQTPRYLIKTRGQQVTLSCSPISGHRSVSWYQQTPGQGLQFLFEYFSETQRNKGNFPGRFSGRQFSNSRSEMNVSTLELGDSALYLCASSLNAGSTSSGNTIYFGEGSWLTVV.

This sequence joins TRBV30 and TRBJ2-3; D possibly corresponds to TRBD2 (7 bases). Trimming removed 0 bases from V and 3 bases from J, with 10 bases in between. Germline CDR1 GTSNPN, CDR2 SVGIG (reference sequence). The CDR3 contains 14 residues. The CDR3 coding sequence is TGTGCCTGGAGTGTGGGGGGGCAGACAGATACGCAGTATTTT. It encodes CAWSVGGQTDTQYF.

This chain joins TRBV2 and TRBJ2-1, with D uncertain. The CDR3 has 14 amino acids. Germline CDR1 is SNHLY and CDR2 is FYNNEI. The germline V and J ends were trimmed by 3 bases and 9 bases, with 15 bases remaining between them. The DNA of the CDR3 is TGTGCCAGCAGTGATGACCTTTTCGGCGGTGAGCAGTTCTTC. Translation gives CASSDDLFGGEQFF.

This rearrangement joins TRBV9 to TRBJ2-1, with TRBD2 matching 8 bases. Germline-derived CDR1 and CDR2 are SGDLS and YYNGEE. Trimming cost V 5 bases and J 2 bases; bases outside gene matches: 3. The CDR3 length is 14 residues. For the CDR3, the DNA is TGTGCCAGCAGAGCTAGCGGGCCCTACAATGAGCAGTTCTTC. Translated: CASRASGPYNEQFF. The whole variable domain, remainder taken from reference TRBV9 and TRBJ2-1, is DSGVTQTPKHLITATGQRVTLRCSPRSGDLSVYWYQQSLDQGLQFLIQYYNGEERAKGNILERFSAQQFPDLHSELNLSSLELGDSALYFCASRASGPYNEQFFGPGTRLTVL.

The J gene is TRBJ2-7, the V gene TRBV6-1; D may be TRBD2 (5 bases). V lost 2 bases and J lost 1, with 9 bases in between. The CDR3 contains 14 residues. Germline V gene data show CDR1 as MNHNS and CDR2 as SASEGT. CDR3 sequence: CASSEMRASYEQYF. DNA of the CDR3: TGTGCCAGCAGTGAAATGAGGGCTTCCTACGAGCAGTACTTC.

J is TRBJ2-7 and V is TRBV6-4; 8 bases are a match to TRBD2. V dropped 0 bases and J dropped 2; count of bases not matched to a gene: 6. This CDR3 contains 16 residues. CDR1 is MRHNA and CDR2 is SNTAGT in the germline V gene. The CDR3 bases are TGTGCCAGCAGTGACTCGACCAGCGGGGGCACCTACGAGCAGTACTTC. Its protein is CASSDSTSGGTYEQYF.

The V call is TRBV28, the J call TRBJ2-2; TRBD2 matches at 8 bases. Germline CDR1 is MDHEN and CDR2 is SYDVKM. Germline trimming cut 8 bases from V and 7 bases from J; bases unmatched to any gene: 9. This CDR3 comprises 14 residues. CDR3 region: CASAAGGRVGELFF. The CDR3 nucleotides read TGTGCCAGCGCTGCGGGGGGCCGGGTCGGGGAGCTGTTTTTT.

The chain uses TRBV7-3 and TRBJ1-1, with D possibly TRBD1 on 6 matching bases. CDR1 and CDR2 from the germline V gene are SGHTA and FQGTGA. Trimming pared 2 bases from V and 1 base from J, leaving 11 bases between. CDR3 length equals 15 residues. DNA for the CDR3: TGTGCCAGCAGCTTATTTGGGGGCCGGAACACTGAAGCTTTCTTT. It translates to CASSLFGGRNTEAFF.

This clone was counted a single time. The chain employs TRBV5-1 and TRBJ2-5; 14 bases match TRBD2. Germline loops: CDR1 SGHRS, CDR2 YFSETQ. J gave up 5 bases and V 0 bases, and 6 bases lay outside the gene matches. There are 17 residues in the CDR3. The CDR3 DNA reads TGCGCCAGCAGCTTGGCCGGGACTAGCGGGGGAATGGAGACCCAGTACTTC. Translated: CASSLAGTSGGMETQYF.

The genes are TRBV28 and TRBJ1-1; D unclear. The CDR3 is 16 amino acids. V lost 1 base, J lost 4 bases, and 16 bases lay in between. Looked up from germline, CDR1 is MDHEN and CDR2 is SYDVKM. CDR3 nucleotide sequence: TGTGCCAGCAGTTTATTTGGGAAAGCGGGAGGCACTGAAGCTTTCTTT. Its translation is CASSLFGKAGGTEAFF.

The CDR3 here is CASSLDRGNEKLFF. Here the CDR3 DNA reads TGTGCCAGCAGCTTAGACAGGGGGAATGAAAAACTGTTTTTT. The chain combines TRBV7-9 with TRBJ1-4, with TRBD1 matching over 8 bases. The CDR3 spans 14 residues. J gave up 5 bases and V 1 base, and 0 bases lay outside the gene matches. Germline lookup yields CDR1 SEHNR and CDR2 FQNEAQ (reference sequence).

V and J are TRBV28 and TRBJ1-5; D uncertain. V was shortened by 3 bases and J by 0 bases, with 6 bases between the two germline ends. The CDR3 sequence is 14 residues long. CDR1 is MDHEN and CDR2 is SYDVKM in the germline V gene. CDR3 coding DNA: TGTGCCAGCAGTTTTTGGCTTAGCAATCAGCCCCAGCATTTT. Protein: CASSFWLSNQPQHF.

The gene calls are TRBV28 and TRBJ1-2; a weak D match, TRBD1 (5 bases). The CDR3 sequence is 13 residues long. Germline values: CDR1 MDHEN, CDR2 SYDVKM. The ends were cut back, 6 bases at V and 7 bases at J, with 15 bases in the middle. This CDR3 reads CASSLPLGGGYTF. CDR3 coding DNA: TGTGCCAGCAGCCTTCCATTGGGGGGTGGCTACACCTTC.

This sequence joins TRBV7-9 and TRBJ2-1; the match to TRBD2 covers 12 bases. With 7 bases clipped from V and 6 bases from J, the junction kept 7 bases outside the gene matches. The CDR3 length is 15 residues. From germline, CDR1 is SEHNR and CDR2 FQNEAQ (reference sequence). CDR3 nucleotide sequence: TGTGCCAGCAACCCGACTAGCGGGGGACCCAATGAGCAGTTCTTC. Translation: CASNPTSGGPNEQFF.

This clone was observed at least ten times. The rearrangement joins TRBV19 to TRBJ2-5, with unresolved D. This CDR3 is 13 amino acids long. V lost 3 bases to trimming and J lost 5 bases, with 10 bases between them. From germline, CDR1 is LNHDA and CDR2 SQIVND (reference sequence). The CDR3 spells CASSIGMRETQYF. The CDR3 bases are TGTGCCAGTAGTATTGGTATGCGGGAGACCCAGTACTTC.

The chain is built from TRBV6-6 and TRBJ2-5, with TRBD1 matching over 12 bases. V was clipped by 5 bases and J by 4 bases; unmatched bases: 5. Germline CDR1 MNHNY, CDR2 SVGAGI (reference sequence). CDR3 length: 15 residues. Here the CDR3 reads CASSGTGGRGETQYF. CDR3 coding DNA: TGTGCCAGCAGTGGGACAGGGGGCAGAGGAGAGACCCAGTACTTC.

This clone showed up just once. The CDR3 region is CASSFRVLGANTEAFF. CDR3 in DNA: TGTGCCAGCAGTTTCAGAGTGTTAGGGGCGAACACTGAAGCTTTCTTT. The chain is built from TRBV27 and TRBJ1-1; TRBD1 is a possible D gene (5 bases). Germline CDR1 reads MNHEY; CDR2 reads SMNVEV (reference sequence). This CDR3 is 16 amino acids long. V was cut by 3 bases and J by 1 base, with 15 bases left in between.

The chain couples TRBV7-6 to TRBJ2-5, with 11 positions matching TRBD2. This CDR3 region has 14 residues. Germline V lookup: CDR1 SGHVS, CDR2 FNYEAQ. After removal of 6 bases from V and 5 bases from J, the junction contained 5 bases not matched to a gene. The CDR3 nucleotides are TGTGCCAGCAGGCTTTGGACTAGCGGGGAGACCCAGTACTTC. Translation: CASRLWTSGETQYF.

V gene TRBV19 combines with J gene TRBJ2-6; the match to TRBD2 covers 9 bases. The V and J ends lost 7 bases and 0 bases, in that order; junction bases with no gene match: 7. Germline CDR1 is LNHDA and CDR2 is SQIVND (reference sequence). The CDR3 length is 17 residues. The DNA of the CDR3 is TGTGCCAGTACCGATCTAGCGGGGAGCTCTGGGGCCAACGTCCTGACTTTC. It specifies CASTDLAGSSGANVLTF.

The V gene is TRBV19, the J gene TRBJ1-4; tentative D call: TRBD1 (6 bases). The CDR3 is 18 amino acids. The V gene lost 6 bases and the J gene lost 8 bases, with 28 bases spanning the gap. Germline CDR1 reads LNHDA; CDR2 reads SQIVND (reference sequence). CDR3 region: CASRTNRDTRAGDEKLFF. Here the CDR3 DNA reads TGTGCCAGTAGGACGAACCGGGACACCCGGGCCGGGGACGAAAAACTGTTTTTT.

This chain links TRBV13 with TRBJ1-2, with 9 bases aligning to TRBD1. The CDR3 extends over 15 amino acids. The V gene's germline CDR1 is PRHDT and CDR2 FYEKMQ (reference sequence). J lost 3 bases, V lost 6 bases, and 8 bases had no gene match. CDR3 region: CASSLTGGADYGYTF. CDR3 sequence (DNA): TGTGCCAGCAGTTTAACAGGGGGCGCAGACTATGGCTACACCTTC. Based on the CDR3 plus reference TRBV13 and TRBJ1-2, the full variable domain is AAGVIQSPRHLIKEKRETATLKCYPIPRHDTVYWYQQGPGQDPQFLISFYEKMQSDKGSIPDRFSAQQFSDYHSELNMSSLELGDSALYFCASSLTGGADYGYTFGSGTRLTVV.

This clone was observed a few times. The chain employs TRBV7-2 and TRBJ1-5; maybe TRBD1 (5 bases). V lost 5 bases and J lost 4, with 9 bases in between. Germline CDR1 SGHTA, CDR2 FQGNSA. The CDR3 loop spans 13 amino acids. CDR3 protein: CASSRDRNQPQHF. In nucleotides, the CDR3 is TGTGCCAGCAGCCGAGACAGAAATCAGCCCCAGCATTTT.